The present T cell receptor (beta chain) was sequenced within a study of T cell responses to AZD1222 COVID-19 vaccine. Assay: immunoSEQ multiplex PCR; the TCRdb copy retains only in-frame clones and omits some. The sample gives 150,000 to 200,000 clones, almost 95% of which show up once; about 9.3% is in the top ten. Germline assignment: CDR1 SGHDN and CDR2 FVKESK. The CDR3 covers 18 residues. Trimming removed 5 bases from V and 0 bases from J, with 17 bases in between. The rearrangement uses TRBV14 and TRBJ2-6; the D gene is possibly TRBD1 (6 bases). The TCR comes from an adult in good health. The sample was peripheral blood, taken on day 0 of AZD1222 vaccination. CDR3 sequence: CASSFRTDLSSGANVLTF. The CDR3 DNA follows: TGTGCCAGCAGCTTCCGGACAGACCTAAGCTCTGGGGCCAACGTCCTGACTTTC.